The clone carrying this T cell receptor beta chain was detected a few times. The sample comes from a study of identical twins. cDNA carried unique molecular identifiers, and a universal primer site was added by template switching. TCRdb itself ran the 5' RACE reads through MiXCR, one entry per CDR3 protein. The top ten hold roughly 1.5% of the sample, which has just under 650,000 distinct CDR3 sequences, 7.1% seen once. In addition, the sample was reused for a study of yellow fever vaccine responses in identical twins.

The origin of this receptor is a woman aged 18 to 35 in good health. Input material: PBMCs.

The CDR3 reads CASRTGLATLSEQYF. The CDR3 DNA is TGTGCCAGCAGGACCGGACTAGCGACCTTATCCGAGCAGTACTTC. The chain is built from TRBV27 and TRBJ2-7, with 9 bases fitting TRBD2. Trimming cost V 6 bases and J 6 bases; bases outside gene matches: 12. Looked up from germline, CDR1 is MNHEY and CDR2 is SMNVEV (reference sequence). There are 15 residues in the CDR3.